This is a list of T cell receptor beta chains from one sample in a study of control samples from healthy donors and cancer patients. The data were produced by immunoSEQ multiplex PCR, yet TCRdb's version contains in-frame clones alone and is incomplete. The profile shows about 52,000 clones, around 95% of them singletons. The sample comprised blood. The source of these receptors is a man younger than 45 in good health. Each CDR3 is given with its conserved first and last residue. Fields, in order: V gene, clone size, J gene, D gene, CDR3 protein, CDR3 DNA. A D gene is named only where the DNA matches it firmly. Some rows mark clone size as missing; the rest say once, few, many or name a class of expanded clone.

>TRBV4-1|.|TRBJ2-1|TRBD2
CASSPGTSGRTYEQFF
TGCGCCAGCAGCCCTGGGACTAGCGGAAGAACGTATGAGCAGTTCTTC
>TRBV28|once|TRBJ2-1|TRBD1
CASSLGQGGDEQFF
TGTGCCAGCAGTTTAGGACAGGGTGGCGATGAGCAGTTCTTC
>TRBV30|.|TRBJ1-2|TRBD1
CAWRDRNYGYTF
TGTGCCTGGCGGGACAGGAACTATGGCTACACCTTC
>TRBV3-1/TRBV3-2|.|TRBJ2-7|.
CASSPAYEQYF
TGTGCCAGCAGCCCAGCCTACGAGCAGTACTTC
>TRBV5-6|.|TRBJ1-2|TRBD1
CASRLPGRQGGDYGYTF
TGTGCCAGCAGGCTCCCTGGGCGACAGGGGGGTGACTATGGCTACACCTTC
>TRBV6-4|.|TRBJ2-7|.
CASSDSLGFSSYEQYF
TGTGCCAGCAGTGACTCTCTAGGATTCTCCTCCTACGAGCAGTACTTC
>TRBV4-1|.|TRBJ2-1|TRBD2
CASSQGSGSHNEQFF
TGCGCCAGCAGCCAAGGCAGCGGGAGTCACAATGAGCAGTTCTTC
>TRBV28|.|TRBJ1-2|.
CASTPLNIPRIDGYTF
TGTGCCAGCACCCCCCTAAACATACCTCGCATCGATGGCTACACCTTC
>TRBV20-1|.|TRBJ2-1|TRBD2
CSASITSGRAGLVNEQFF
TGCAGTGCTAGTATCACTAGCGGGAGGGCGGGCCTCGTCAATGAGCAGTTCTTC
>TRBV5-1|.|TRBJ1-3|.
CASSLGARGNTIYF
TGCGCCAGCAGCTTGGGGGCCAGGGGAAACACCATATATTTT
>TRBV28|once|TRBJ2-3|TRBD2
CASKGSGSATDTQYF
TGTGCCAGCAAAGGTAGCGGGAGTGCAACAGATACGCAGTATTTT
>TRBV6-2/TRBV6-3|.|TRBJ1-5|.
CASSYWGRGGNQPQHF
TGTGCCAGCAGTTACTGGGGCAGGGGAGGCAATCAGCCCCAGCATTTT
>TRBV4-1|.|TRBJ2-5|TRBD2
CPTSQLPRLAVQETQYF
TGCCCCACCAGCCAACTCCCCCGACTAGCGGTCCAAGAGACCCAGTACTTC
>TRBV19|.|TRBJ1-3|.
CASSITGSGNTIYF
TGTGCCAGTAGTATTACAGGCTCTGGAAACACCATATATTTT